The text below deals with one T cell receptor beta chain. The data belong to a study of CD8 T cells in Susac syndrome. RNA in amounts of about 0.5 to 1 ug was reverse transcribed with random hexamers. TCRdb re-analysed the immunoSEQ multiplex PCR reads in MiXCR, keeping a single row per CDR3 protein. The sample lists around 150,000 distinct CDR3 sequences, roughly 94% occurring once. Germline V CDR1 and CDR2: LNHNV, YYDKDF (reference sequence). This CDR3 has 13 amino acids. The V and J ends lost 0 bases and 5 bases respectively, with 5 bases between them. This TCR was sampled from a human donor with Susac syndrome. This chain uses TRBV15 with TRBJ2-4; D unclear. Sequences were obtained from CD4+ T cells from PBMCs. CDR3: CATSRDRENIQYF. The CDR3 region has the DNA TGTGCCACCAGCAGAGATCGGGAAAACATTCAGTACTTC.